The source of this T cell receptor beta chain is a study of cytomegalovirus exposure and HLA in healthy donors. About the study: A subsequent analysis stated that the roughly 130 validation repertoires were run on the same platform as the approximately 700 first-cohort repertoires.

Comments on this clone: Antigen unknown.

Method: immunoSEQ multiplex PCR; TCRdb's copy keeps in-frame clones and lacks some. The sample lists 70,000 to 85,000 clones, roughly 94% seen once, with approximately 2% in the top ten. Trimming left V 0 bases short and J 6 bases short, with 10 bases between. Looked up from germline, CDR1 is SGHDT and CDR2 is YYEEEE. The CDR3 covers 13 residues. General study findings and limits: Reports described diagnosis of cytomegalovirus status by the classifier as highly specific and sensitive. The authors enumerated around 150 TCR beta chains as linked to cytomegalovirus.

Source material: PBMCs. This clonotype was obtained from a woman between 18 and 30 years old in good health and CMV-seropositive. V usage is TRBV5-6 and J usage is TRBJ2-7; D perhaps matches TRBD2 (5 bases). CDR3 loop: CASSLDERIEQYF. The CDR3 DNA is TGTGCCAGCAGCTTGGACGAGCGGATCGAGCAGTACTTC.